This T cell receptor beta chain was found in a study of EBV T-cell therapy then PD-1 blockade in nasopharyngeal carcinoma. Regarding this clone: Its antigen is as yet unknown.

The data were produced by immunoSEQ multiplex PCR, yet TCRdb's version contains in-frame clones alone and is incomplete. This table holds more than 15,000 clones, over 80% found once. Described treatment: AdE1-LMPpoly-expanded autologous EBV-specific T-cell therapy followed by anti-PD-1 nivolumab. Germline values: CDR1 LGHDT, CDR2 YNNKEL (reference sequence). Trimming left V 6 bases short and J 0 bases short, with 11 bases between. The CDR3 sequence is 15 residues long. This material consisted of CD8+ T cells from blood, taken at day 0 from a patient whose treatment included autologous EBV-specific T cells and nivolumab. J is TRBJ1-4 and V is TRBV3-1 (or the pseudogene TRBV3-2), with a tentative D call TRBD1 (6 bases). This TCR was sampled from a man aged 40-49 years with nasopharyngeal carcinoma. CDR3 DNA: TGTGCCAGCAGTCAGACAGGTCCAACTAATGAAAAACTGTTTTTT. Translated: CASSQTGPTNEKLFF.